This T cell receptor (beta chain) was sequenced in a study of somatic mutations in cytotoxic T cells in rheumatoid arthritis. Notes on the study in general: Patients with rheumatoid arthritis did not differ significantly from age-matched healthy controls in CD8+ T-cell clonality.

Notes on this clone: Its cognate antigen is unknown.

Positive magnetic bead selection isolated CD4+ and CD8+ cells, and flow cytometry checked purity. The CDR3 spans 13 residues. The germline gives CDR1 LNHDA, CDR2 SQIVND (reference sequence). The V end was cut by 2 bases, the J end by 0 bases, with 5 bases between. The method was immunoSEQ multiplex PCR; TCRdb's version includes in-frame clones alone and lacks a portion of them. The repertoire holds approximately 30,000 clones, with 75% to 85% as singletons. The V call is TRBV19, the J call TRBJ2-7; no firm D call. The sample consisted of CD8+ T cells sorted from blood. The clonotype originates from an adult with rheumatoid arthritis. This CDR3 is CASSITASYEQYF. The CDR3 bases are TGTGCCAGTAGTATAACGGCCTCCTACGAGCAGTACTTC.